This T cell receptor (beta chain) was identified during a study of T cells in Graves' hyperthyroidism and ophthalmopathy. Whole-study results and caveats: Ophthalmopathy was separated from stable hyperthyroidism by a 13 V-J model.

Clinical Activity Scores of at least 3, NOSPECS grades of at least 4 and durations under 3 months characterized ophthalmopathy patients. Patients were excluded for uncontrolled infection, other autoimmune disease, pregnancy or lactation. Each diagnosis drew on symptoms, thyroxine, TRAb, thyroid ultrasound and orbital computed tomography findings. RNA transcripts gave rise to amplified TCR beta CDR3 regions. Primed by the HTBI set, a first-round RT-PCR was run on the TCR CDR3. In TCRdb, the multiplex PCR reads were re-called with MiXCR into one record per CDR3 protein. The table has about 640,000 distinct CDR3 sequences, under 25% seen once. This clonotype has more than one count but fewer than ten. Its matching antigen is unknown. This CDR3 spans 14 amino acids. V was pared by 5 bases and J by 1 base, with 13 bases between. Germline CDR1 SGHRS, CDR2 YFSETQ.

Sequencing used blood. This chain joins TRBV5-1 and TRBJ2-7, with a weak D call TRBD1 (5 bases). The TCR sequence derives from a man aged 25 to 40 with Graves' ophthalmopathy. CDR3 coding DNA: TGCGCCAGCAGTACAGGAGACATATCCTACGAGCAGTACTTC. It translates to CASSTGDISYEQYF.